Sequencing of this TCR beta chain was carried out in a study of human T cells and chemical hapten exposure. Via MiXCR, TCRdb re-called the RACE reads, giving one row per CDR3 protein. The sample includes fewer than 130,000 distinct CDR3 sequences, about 11% seen only once; the top ten take under 4.5%. General study findings and limits: TCRs exceeding 1 in 1000 frequency stayed unchanged with DPC sensitization.

Documented time point: patch test 1, 2 weeks after DPC sensitization. Specified treatment: therapeutic diphenylcyclopropenone sensitization with weekly scalp DPC. CDR1 is SGHTA, CDR2 FQGNSA, per germline. CDR3 length: 15 residues. V was shortened by 5 bases and J by 1 base, with 14 bases between the two germline ends. This clonotype has at least ten counts. Its antigen remains unidentified. The origin of this receptor is a woman between 40 and 55 years old with alopecia areata. Some clones in this sample may be carry-over from other donors' samples. The rearrangement uses TRBV7-2 and TRBJ2-5; perhaps D is TRBD1 or TRBD2 (5 bases each). Sequencing used whole blood, obtained in connection with sensitization to the hapten diphenylcyclopropenone (DPC). This CDR3 is CASSLTGALQETQYF. The CDR3 coding sequence is TGTGCCAGCAGCCTAACCGGGGCCCTCCAAGAGACCCAGTACTTC.